Each of the 5 T cell receptor beta chains below was sequenced from the same sample in a study of beta chain features in type 1 diabetes. Points from the study as a whole: All four CD4+ subsets from Type 1 diabetes patients carried moderately but significantly shorter TCRB CDR3s.

These receptors are not linked to any known antigen. Every isolated RNA sample was fully reverse transcribed, so sequencing captured expressed TCRB transcripts. Assay: immunoSEQ multiplex PCR; the TCRdb copy retains only in-frame clones and omits some. The profile covers about 340,000 clones, with approximately 10% appearing a single time and around 1% taken by the ten largest. Sample: central memory CD4+ T cells from blood. The receptor source for this set is a young man with type 1 diabetes.

The V gene is TRBV27, the J gene TRBJ2-5; TRBD1 or TRBD2 may be the D gene (6 bases each). From germline, CDR1 is MNHEY and CDR2 SMNVEV (reference sequence). Trimming removed 1 base at V and 3 bases at J, with 12 bases between. The CDR3 consists of 15 residues. The CDR3 spells CASSLWGAGEETQYF. In DNA form, the CDR3 reads TGTGCCAGCAGTTTATGGGGGGCCGGAGAAGAGACCCAGTACTTC.

This clone was detected a few times. Written as DNA, the CDR3 is TGTGCCAGCAGTTACAGGGACTCCCATGGCTACACCTTC. It specifies CASSYRDSHGYTF. The V and J genes are TRBV6-5 and TRBJ1-2; D may be TRBD1 (5 bases). The CDR3 is 13 residues long. Germline CDR1 reads MNHEY; CDR2 reads SVGAGI. With 2 bases removed from V and 6 bases from J, the gap between germline ends came to 10 bases.

This clone has only a few counts. Additional DNA sequences in this sample encode the identical CDR3. The rearrangement uses TRBV11-2 and TRBJ2-1, with a weak D call TRBD1 (6 bases). The germline V and J ends were trimmed by 6 bases and 5 bases, with 17 bases remaining between them. CDR1 is SGHAT, CDR2 FQNNGV, per germline. The CDR3 runs to 15 residues. CDR3 protein: CASSPGGQPNNEQFF. For the CDR3, the DNA is TGTGCCAGCAGTCCTGGGGGACAACCGAACAATGAGCAGTTCTTC.

This chain uses TRBV4-1 with TRBJ2-2; 7 nucleotides agree with TRBD1. V trimming: 4 bases; J trimming: 7 bases; junction bases outside the gene matches: 6. The CDR3 sequence is 14 residues long. CDR1 and CDR2 from the germline V gene are MGHRA and YSYEKL. CDR3 protein: CASSLRDRDGELFF. The CDR3 DNA is TGCGCCAGCAGCCTTCGGGACAGAGACGGGGAGCTGTTTTTT.

CDR3: CASSQGQRSGELFF. Here the CDR3 DNA reads TGCGCCAGCAGCCAAGGACAGAGGTCCGGGGAGCTGTTTTTT. The rearrangement links TRBV4-3 to TRBJ2-2, with D possibly TRBD1 on 5 matching bases. The length of the CDR3 is 14 residues. V lost 1 base and J lost 6, with 9 bases in between. Germline loops: CDR1 LGHNA, CDR2 YSLEER.